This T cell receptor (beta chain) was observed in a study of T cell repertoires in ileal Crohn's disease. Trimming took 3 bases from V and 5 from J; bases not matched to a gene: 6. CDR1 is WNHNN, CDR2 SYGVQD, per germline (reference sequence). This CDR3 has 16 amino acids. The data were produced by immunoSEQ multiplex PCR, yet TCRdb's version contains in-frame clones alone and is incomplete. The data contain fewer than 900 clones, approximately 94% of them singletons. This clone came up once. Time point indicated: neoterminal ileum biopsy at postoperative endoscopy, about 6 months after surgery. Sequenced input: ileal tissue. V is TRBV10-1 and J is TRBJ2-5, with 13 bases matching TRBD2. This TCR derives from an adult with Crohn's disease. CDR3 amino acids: CASSDGTSGASETQYF. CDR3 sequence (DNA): TGCGCCAGCAGTGACGGGACTAGCGGGGCGTCCGAGACCCAGTACTTC.